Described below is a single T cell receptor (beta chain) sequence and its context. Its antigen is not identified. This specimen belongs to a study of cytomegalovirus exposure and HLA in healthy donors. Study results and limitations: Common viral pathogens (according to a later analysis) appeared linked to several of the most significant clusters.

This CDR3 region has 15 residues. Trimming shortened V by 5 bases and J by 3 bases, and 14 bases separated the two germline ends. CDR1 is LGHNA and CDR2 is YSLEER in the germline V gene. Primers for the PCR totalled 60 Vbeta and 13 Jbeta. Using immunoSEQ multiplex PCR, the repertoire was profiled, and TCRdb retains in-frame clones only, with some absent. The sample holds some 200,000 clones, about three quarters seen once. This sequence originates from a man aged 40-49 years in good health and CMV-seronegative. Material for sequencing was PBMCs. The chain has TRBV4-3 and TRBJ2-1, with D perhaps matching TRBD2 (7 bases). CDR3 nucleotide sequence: TGCGCCAGCAGCTTAGGGGAGGGACACTACAATGAGCAGTTCTTC. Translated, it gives CASSLGEGHYNEQFF.